These 26 T cell receptor beta chains came from one sample sequenced in a study of T-cell reconstitution after alpha-beta-depleted transplantation in children. Notes on the study in general: It was newly produced T cells that mostly accounted for T-cell counts and diversity one year after transplant.

Preparation of the TCRbeta library was carried out with unique molecular identifiers. Using its own MiXCR run on the PCR reads, TCRdb lists one record per CDR3 protein. The repertoire has 330,000 or so distinct CDR3 sequences, around 7.3% of them found once; the top ten carry about 9.1%. For these TCRs, the target antigens are not known. The material sequenced was peripheral blood, taken 360 days after TCRalphabeta/CD19-depleted stem cell transplant. All receptors come from a female patient aged 2 to 10 who had a stem cell transplant for Fanconi anemia, so the T cells may come from the graft donor.

This clonotype has a count of ten or more. The chain is built from TRBV7-2 and TRBJ2-1; D is possibly TRBD1 (6 bases). CDR3 length: 15 amino acids. Trimming took off 1 base at V and 7 bases at J, with 14 bases between the two ends. Germline V gene data show CDR1 as SGHTA and CDR2 as FQGNSA. CDR3 bases: TGTGCCAGCAGCTTAGTACAGGGTCTCGGGAATGAGCAGTTCTTC. This gives the protein CASSLVQGLGNEQFF.

This chain links TRBV20-1 with TRBJ2-1; 7 nucleotides match TRBD2. With V trimmed by 6 bases and J by 3 bases, 5 bases remained unmatched. Germline CDR1 reads DFQATT; CDR2 reads SNEGSKA (reference sequence). This CDR3 has 13 amino acids. The chain's CDR3 is CSAVGGGYNEQFF. CDR3 bases: TGCAGTGCCGTGGGCGGGGGCTACAATGAGCAGTTCTTC.

This clonotype was observed many times. V gene TRBV28 combines with J gene TRBJ2-7; D is undetermined. CDR1 and CDR2 from the germline V gene are MDHEN and SYDVKM. Trimming shortened V by 3 bases and J by 2 bases, and 11 bases separated the two germline ends. The CDR3 loop spans 14 amino acids. The CDR3 loop reads CASSFSQRAYEQYV. In DNA form, the CDR3 reads TGTGCCAGCAGTTTTTCCCAGCGAGCCTACGAGCAGTACGTC.

This clonotype appeared a few times. The chain joins TRBV6-2 or TRBV6-3 to TRBJ2-2, with TRBD1 matching 9 bases. Germline CDR1 reads MNHEY; CDR2 reads SVGEGT. The CDR3 consists of 20 residues. The V segment lost 0 bases and the J segment 5 bases; nucleotides outside the gene matches: 16. In DNA form, the CDR3 reads TGTGCCAGCAGTTACTCGATCAGAGGGTTCTTCGGACAGGGGACCGGGGAGCTGTTTTTT. It codes for CASSYSIRGFFGQGTGELFF.

The V gene is TRBV5-6, the J gene TRBJ1-3; unclear D gene. The CDR3 has 15 residues. The germline V gene has CDR1 SGHDT and CDR2 YYEEEE. V lost 1 base and J lost 4, with 12 bases in between. In DNA, the CDR3 is TGTGCCAGCAGCTTGTATCTGAGTTTCGGAAACACCATATATTTT. This encodes CASSLYLSFGNTIYF.

The chain recombines TRBV11-2 with TRBJ2-7; unclear D gene. Trimming stripped 5 bases from V and 2 bases from J, with 7 bases between. Looked up from germline, CDR1 is SGHAT and CDR2 is FQNNGV. CDR3 length: 12 amino acids. CDR3 bases: TGTGCCAGCAGCGGATGGACCTACGAGCAGTACTTC. This codes for CASSGWTYEQYF.

This clonotype occurred many times. V is TRBV12-3 or TRBV12-4 and J is TRBJ1-5; 10 nucleotides align to TRBD1. The CDR3 covers 14 residues. The ends lost 6 bases at V and 1 base at J; junction bases unmatched: 0. The CDR3 nucleotides are TGTGCCAGCAGGACAGGGGGCAGCAATCAGCCCCAGCATTTT. This gives the protein CASRTGGSNQPQHF.

This chain connects TRBV28 to TRBJ1-5; tentatively, D is TRBD1 (6 bases). CDR3 length equals 15 residues. The V end lost 5 bases, the J end lost 4 bases, and 15 bases lay between the germline ends. Germline lookup yields CDR1 MDHEN and CDR2 SYDVKM. CDR3 region: CASSGGPAGNQPQHF. In nucleotides, the CDR3 is TGTGCCAGCAGTGGGGGCCCCGCGGGGAATCAGCCCCAGCATTTT.

This clonotype was picked up many times. This chain links TRBV4-1 with TRBJ1-2; D possibly corresponds to TRBD1 (6 bases). This CDR3 comprises 14 residues. The V end lost 1 base, the J end lost 8 bases, and 14 bases lay between the germline ends. Germline V gene lookup returns CDR1 MGHRA and CDR2 YSYEKL. This chain's CDR3 is CASSQAHRVGGYTF. As DNA, the CDR3 is TGCGCCAGCAGCCAAGCCCACAGGGTGGGCGGCTACACCTTC.

The J gene is TRBJ2-5, the V gene TRBV7-6; D might be TRBD1 (6 bases). The germline CDR1 and CDR2 sequences are SGHVS and FNYEAQ. The CDR3 sequence is 14 residues long. The V end lost 5 bases, the J end lost 5 bases, and 15 bases lay between the germline ends. The CDR3 region is CASSPRNRDETQYF. CDR3 coding DNA: TGTGCCAGCAGCCCCAGGAACAGGGATGAGACCCAGTACTTC.

The chain links TRBV24-1 to TRBJ2-1, with 14 bases that match TRBD2. Germline V gene sequence: CDR1 KGHDR, CDR2 SFDVKD. V gave up 3 bases and J gave up 0 bases; unmatched junction bases: 0. This CDR3 spans 17 amino acids. The DNA of the CDR3 is TGTGCCACCAGTGATGGGACTAGCGGGAGCTCCTACAATGAGCAGTTCTTC. Translated: CATSDGTSGSSYNEQFF.

At least ten counts were recorded for this clonotype. The CDR3 nucleotides read TGTGCCAGCAGTTTACCTGTCGGGTTAGAACTAAGACCCGGGGAGCTGTTTTTT. Encoded protein: CASSLPVGLELRPGELFF. This rearrangement joins TRBV28 to TRBJ2-2, with D hard to call. V lost 2 bases, J lost 6 bases, and 22 bases lay in between. The CDR3 extends over 18 amino acids. Germline V CDR1 and CDR2: MDHEN, SYDVKM.

This clonotype was picked up many times. The V call is TRBV3-1, the J call TRBJ2-7; 8 nucleotides match TRBD1. The CDR3 extends over 16 amino acids. Looked up from germline, CDR1 is LGHDT and CDR2 is YNNKEL (reference sequence). V gave up 4 bases and J gave up 2 bases; unmatched junction bases: 10. The CDR3 DNA is TGTGCCAGCAGCCCCACTTCCGGGACAGGCCCCTACGAGCAGTACTTC. This sequence encodes CASSPTSGTGPYEQYF.

The chain combines TRBV5-6 with TRBJ2-7; TRBD1 matches at 8 bases. V shed 1 base and J 6 bases; nucleotides not matched to a gene: 9. This CDR3 is built from 15 residues. CDR1 SGHDT and CDR2 YYEEEE come from the germline V gene. The CDR3 is CASSLWWTGNLEQYF. CDR3 bases: TGTGCCAGCAGCTTGTGGTGGACAGGGAATCTCGAGCAGTACTTC.

This chain uses TRBV5-6 with TRBJ2-7; D gene ambiguous. V lost 2 bases and J lost 0, with 9 bases in between. From germline, CDR1 is SGHDT and CDR2 YYEEEE. The length of the CDR3 is 14 residues. The CDR3 nucleotides are TGTGCCAGCAGCTTCCTCAGGAGCTCCTACGAGCAGTACGTC. It is translated as CASSFLRSSYEQYV.

This clonotype was picked up many times. The rearrangement uses TRBV15 and TRBJ2-3; 9 bases agree with TRBD1. Germline CDR1 LNHNV, CDR2 YYDKDF (reference sequence). Germline trimming cut 8 bases from V and 4 bases from J; bases unmatched to any gene: 7. There are 14 residues in the CDR3. CDR3: CATRTDRGSDTQYF. The CDR3 nucleotides are TGTGCCACCCGCACAGACAGGGGGTCAGATACGCAGTATTTT.

The chain uses TRBV29-1 and TRBJ2-5, with D possibly called TRBD1 or TRBD2 (6 bases each). V lost 2 bases, J lost 1 base, and 14 bases lay in between. There are 15 residues in the CDR3. Germline V CDR1 and CDR2: SQVTM, ANQGSEA. In DNA form, the CDR3 reads TGCAGCGTTGAAAAAGGGGGACTTATCCAAGAGACCCAGTACTTC. Its translation is CSVEKGGLIQETQYF.

V gene TRBV20-1 combines with J gene TRBJ2-7; D is uncertain. V lost 1 base and J 1 base, leaving 5 bases between the germline ends. The germline CDR1 and CDR2 sequences are DFQATT and SNEGSKA (reference sequence). This CDR3 region has 12 residues. In DNA, the CDR3 is TGCAGTGCTAGAGTGACATCCTACGAGCAGTACTTC. Translation: CSARVTSYEQYF.

This chain links TRBV6-5 with TRBJ1-5, with 9 bases identical to TRBD1. V shed 2 bases and J 6 bases; nucleotides not matched to a gene: 11. The CDR3 has 17 amino acids. Germline V lookup: CDR1 MNHEY, CDR2 SVGAGI. The CDR3 DNA reads as TGTGCCAGCAGTTACGGTAGAGGGACAGGGAAAATTCAGCCCCAGCATTTT. It codes for CASSYGRGTGKIQPQHF.

This clonotype was picked up many times. This rearrangement joins TRBV28 to TRBJ2-5; 7 bases align to TRBD1. CDR1 is MDHEN, CDR2 SYDVKM, per germline. The CDR3 totals 16 residues. Trimming cost V 5 bases and J 1 base; bases outside gene matches: 10. The CDR3, as DNA: TGTGCCAGCAGTCCCCCCCCGACAGGGTTCCAAGAGACCCAGTACTTC. Translation gives CASSPPPTGFQETQYF. Complete variable domain (other parts from reference TRBV28 and TRBJ2-5): DVKVTQSSRYLVKRTGEKVFLECVQDMDHENMFWYRQDPGLGLRLIYFSYDVKMKEKGDIPEGYSVSREKKERFSLILESASTNQTSMYLCASSPPPTGFQETQYFGPGTRLLVL.

This clonotype has ten or more counts. V and J are TRBV7-9 and TRBJ2-2; no firm D call. CDR3 length equals 14 residues. Germline values: CDR1 SEHNR, CDR2 FQNEAQ (reference sequence). V was cut by 5 bases and J by 2 bases, with 9 bases left in between. CDR3 DNA: TGTGCCAGCAGCATCCCTGGTAACACCGGGGAGCTGTTTTTT. Protein: CASSIPGNTGELFF.

J is TRBJ1-2 and V is TRBV9; D remains unclear. CDR3 length: 13 residues. CDR1 is SGDLS and CDR2 is YYNGEE in the germline V gene. Trimming shortened V by 6 bases and J by 7 bases, and 16 bases separated the two germline ends. CDR3 DNA sequence: TGTGCCAGCACCGAGAAGGCGGGAGGTGGCTACACCTTC. This encodes CASTEKAGGGYTF.

On this clonotype itself: At one end the junction does not follow the germline gene, possibly because of a read error. The chain couples TRBV5-1 to TRBJ2-2; D is possibly TRBD1 or TRBD2 (5 bases each). Looked up from germline, CDR1 is SGHRS and CDR2 is YFSETQ. The CDR3 is made up of 15 amino acids. In nucleotides, the CDR3 is TGCGCCAGCAGCACCGGACATCTGAACACCGGGGAGCTGTGTTTT. Translation: CASSTGHLNTGELCF.

This clonotype was seen ten or more times. The genes are TRBV6-1 and TRBJ2-3; D is undetermined. This CDR3 contains 13 residues. The V end was cut by 2 bases, the J end by 8 bases, with 11 bases between. The germline V gene has CDR1 MNHNS and CDR2 SASEGT. CDR3 nucleotides: TGTGCCAGCAGTGAATTTTCATCAGGTACGCAGTATTTT. Its protein is CASSEFSSGTQYF.

This clonotype has a count of ten or more. This chain connects TRBV5-1 to TRBJ2-4, with 7 bases fitting TRBD2. V gave up 0 bases and J gave up 0 bases; unmatched junction bases: 6. The CDR3 extends over 17 amino acids. The V gene's germline CDR1 is SGHRS and CDR2 YFSETQ. Here the CDR3 reads CASSLGGGIKAKNIQYF. The CDR3 bases are TGCGCCAGCAGCTTGGGGGGGGGAATCAAAGCCAAAAACATTCAGTACTTC.

This clonotype was seen at least ten times. This sequence joins TRBV12-3 or TRBV12-4 and TRBJ2-2, with D perhaps TRBD2 (5 bases). Trimming cost V 6 bases and J 7 bases, with 9 bases left between them. The CDR3 loop spans 12 amino acids. The DNA of the CDR3 is TGTGCCAGCAGCGACGGGAACGGGGAGCTGTTTTTT. Its translation is CASSDGNGELFF.